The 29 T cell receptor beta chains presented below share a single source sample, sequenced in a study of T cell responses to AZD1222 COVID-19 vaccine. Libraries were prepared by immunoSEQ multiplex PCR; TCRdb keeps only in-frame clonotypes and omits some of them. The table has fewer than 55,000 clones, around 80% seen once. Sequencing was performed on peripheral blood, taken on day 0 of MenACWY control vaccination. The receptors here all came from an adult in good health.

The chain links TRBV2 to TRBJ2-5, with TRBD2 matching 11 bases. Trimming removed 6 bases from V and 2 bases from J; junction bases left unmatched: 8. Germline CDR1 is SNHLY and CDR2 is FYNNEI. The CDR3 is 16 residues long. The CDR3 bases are TGTGCCAGCAGCGTACCGGGACTAGCGGAGCAAGAGACCCAGTACTTC. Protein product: CASSVPGLAEQETQYF.

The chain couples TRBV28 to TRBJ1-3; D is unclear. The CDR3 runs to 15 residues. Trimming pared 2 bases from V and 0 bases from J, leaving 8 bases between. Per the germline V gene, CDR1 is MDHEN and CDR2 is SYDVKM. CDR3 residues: CASSLMGYSGNTIYF. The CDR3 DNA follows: TGTGCCAGCAGTTTAATGGGCTACTCTGGAAACACCATATATTTT.

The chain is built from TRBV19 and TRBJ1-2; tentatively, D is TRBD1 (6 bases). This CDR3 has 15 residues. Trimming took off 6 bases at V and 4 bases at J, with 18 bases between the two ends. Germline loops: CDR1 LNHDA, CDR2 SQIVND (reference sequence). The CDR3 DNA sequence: TGTGCCAGTAGCCAACTCAGGGGCTCTACCTATGGCTACACCTTC. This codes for CASSQLRGSTYGYTF.

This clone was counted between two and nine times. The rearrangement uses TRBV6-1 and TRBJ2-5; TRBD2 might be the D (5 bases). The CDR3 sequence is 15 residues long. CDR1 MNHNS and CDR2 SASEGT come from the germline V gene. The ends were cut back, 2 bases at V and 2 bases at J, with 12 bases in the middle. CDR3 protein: CASSELAGRQETQYF. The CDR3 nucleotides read TGTGCCAGCAGTGAACTCGCGGGTAGGCAAGAGACCCAGTACTTC.

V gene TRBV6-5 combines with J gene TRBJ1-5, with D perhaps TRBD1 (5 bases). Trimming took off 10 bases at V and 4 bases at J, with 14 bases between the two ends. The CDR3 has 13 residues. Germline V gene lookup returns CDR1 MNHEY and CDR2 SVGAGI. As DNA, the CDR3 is TGTGCCACCGCTCAGGGAGCTAATCAGCCCCAGCATTTT. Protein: CATAQGANQPQHF.

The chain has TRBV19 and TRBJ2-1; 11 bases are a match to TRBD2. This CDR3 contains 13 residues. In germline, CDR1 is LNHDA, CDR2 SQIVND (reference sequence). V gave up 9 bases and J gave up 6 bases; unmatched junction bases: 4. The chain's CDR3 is CASRLAGLNEQFF. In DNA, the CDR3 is TGTGCCAGCAGACTAGCGGGACTCAATGAGCAGTTCTTC.

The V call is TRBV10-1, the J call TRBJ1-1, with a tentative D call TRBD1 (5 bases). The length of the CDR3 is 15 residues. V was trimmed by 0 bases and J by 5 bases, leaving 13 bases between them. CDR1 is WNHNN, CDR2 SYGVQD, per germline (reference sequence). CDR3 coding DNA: TGCGCCAGCAGTGAGTCGCCTGGGGCCCGAACTGAAGCTTTCTTT. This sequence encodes CASSESPGARTEAFF.

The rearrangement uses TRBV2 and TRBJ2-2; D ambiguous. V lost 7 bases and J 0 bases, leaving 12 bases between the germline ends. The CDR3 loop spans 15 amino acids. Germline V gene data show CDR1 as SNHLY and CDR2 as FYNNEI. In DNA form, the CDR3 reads TGTGCCAGCACCCCGGTAACGGCGAACACCGGGGAGCTGTTTTTT. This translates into CASTPVTANTGELFF.

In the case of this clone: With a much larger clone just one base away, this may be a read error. The CDR3 bases are TGTGCCCGCTGCTCCGGGGCGGGGGCGGGCGGGGAGCTGTTTTTT. Protein sequence: CARCSGAGAGGELFF. V and J are TRBV3-1 (or the pseudogene TRBV3-2) and TRBJ2-2; the D gene is possibly TRBD2 (7 bases). Germline CDR1 and CDR2: LGHDT and YNNKEL (reference sequence). CDR3 length equals 15 residues. Trimming took off 11 bases at V and 7 bases at J, with 23 bases between the two ends.

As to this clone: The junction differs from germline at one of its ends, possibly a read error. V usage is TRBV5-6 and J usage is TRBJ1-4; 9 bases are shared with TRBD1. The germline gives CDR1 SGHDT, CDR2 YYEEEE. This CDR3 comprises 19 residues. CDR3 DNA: TGTGCCAGCAGTTTGGGACAGGGCGCCGGTCTTGCAACTAATGAAAAACTGTTTTTT. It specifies CASSLGQGAGLATNEKLFF.

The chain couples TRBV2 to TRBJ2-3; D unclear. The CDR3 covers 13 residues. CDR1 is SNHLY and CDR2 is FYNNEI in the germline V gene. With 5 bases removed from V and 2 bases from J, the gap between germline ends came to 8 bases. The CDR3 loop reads CASSWYPTDTQYF. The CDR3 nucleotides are TGTGCCAGCAGTTGGTACCCCACAGATACGCAGTATTTT.

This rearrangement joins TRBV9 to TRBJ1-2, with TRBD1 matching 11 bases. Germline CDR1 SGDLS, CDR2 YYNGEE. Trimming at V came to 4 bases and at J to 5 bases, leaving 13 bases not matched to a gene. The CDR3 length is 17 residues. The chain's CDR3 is CASSQDRGRLEGYGYTF. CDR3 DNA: TGTGCCAGCAGCCAGGACAGGGGGCGTTTAGAAGGGTATGGCTACACCTTC.

CDR3 sequence (DNA): TGTGCCAGCAGTTACCTGGGGGCTGGAAACACCATATATTTT. The encoded protein is CASSYLGAGNTIYF. The chain combines TRBV6-5 with TRBJ1-3; the D gene is possibly TRBD1 (5 bases). Germline V gene lookup returns CDR1 MNHEY and CDR2 SVGAGI. This CDR3 has 14 amino acids. V was clipped by 2 bases and J by 2 bases, with 7 bases between them.

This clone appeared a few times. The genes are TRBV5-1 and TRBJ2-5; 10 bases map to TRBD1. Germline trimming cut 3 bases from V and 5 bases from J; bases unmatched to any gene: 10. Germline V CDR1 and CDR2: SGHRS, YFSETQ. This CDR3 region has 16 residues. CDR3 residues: CASSSGGTGVSETQYF. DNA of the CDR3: TGCGCCAGCAGCTCTGGTGGGACAGGGGTATCGGAGACCCAGTACTTC.

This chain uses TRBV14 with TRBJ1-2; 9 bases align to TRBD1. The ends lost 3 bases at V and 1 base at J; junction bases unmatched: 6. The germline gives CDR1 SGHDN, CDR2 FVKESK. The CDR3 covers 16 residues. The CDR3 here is CASSQTGQGYNYGYTF. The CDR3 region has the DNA TGTGCCAGCAGCCAGACGGGACAGGGATATAACTATGGCTACACCTTC.

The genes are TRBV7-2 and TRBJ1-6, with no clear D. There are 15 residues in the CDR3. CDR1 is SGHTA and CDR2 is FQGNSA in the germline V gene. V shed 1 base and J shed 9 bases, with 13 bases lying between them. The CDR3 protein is CASSLVTRGSSPLHF. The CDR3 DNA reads TGTGCCAGCAGCTTAGTCACTCGTGGTAGTTCACCCCTCCACTTT. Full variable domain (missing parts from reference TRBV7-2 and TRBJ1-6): GAGVSQSPSNKVTEKGKDVELRCDPISGHTALYWYRQSLGQGLEFLIYFQGNSAPDKSGLPSDRFSAERTGGSVSTLTIQRTQQEDSAVYLCASSLVTRGSSPLHFGNGTRLTVT.

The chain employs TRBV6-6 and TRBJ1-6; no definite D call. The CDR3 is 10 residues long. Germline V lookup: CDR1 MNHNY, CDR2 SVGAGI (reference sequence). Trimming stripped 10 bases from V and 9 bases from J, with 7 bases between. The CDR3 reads CATGGSPLHF. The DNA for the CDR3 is TGTGCCACCGGAGGTTCACCCCTCCACTTT.

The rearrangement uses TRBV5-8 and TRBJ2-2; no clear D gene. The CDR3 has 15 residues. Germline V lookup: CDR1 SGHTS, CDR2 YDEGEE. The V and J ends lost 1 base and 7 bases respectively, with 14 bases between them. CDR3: CASSLFRSSYGELFF. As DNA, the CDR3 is TGTGCCAGCAGCTTGTTCAGGTCGTCGTACGGGGAGCTGTTTTTT.

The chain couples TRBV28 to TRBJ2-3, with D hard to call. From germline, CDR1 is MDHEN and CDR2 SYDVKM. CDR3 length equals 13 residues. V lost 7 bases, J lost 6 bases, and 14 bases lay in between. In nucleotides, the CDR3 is TGTGCCAGCAAGACCCAATTATTTGATACGCAGTATTTT. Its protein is CASKTQLFDTQYF.

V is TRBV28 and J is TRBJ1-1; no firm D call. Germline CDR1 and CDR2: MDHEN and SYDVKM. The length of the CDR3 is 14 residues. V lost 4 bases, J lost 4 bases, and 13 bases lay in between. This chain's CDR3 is CASSSRVSGTEAFF. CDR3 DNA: TGTGCCAGCAGTTCTCGGGTCTCTGGCACTGAAGCTTTCTTT.

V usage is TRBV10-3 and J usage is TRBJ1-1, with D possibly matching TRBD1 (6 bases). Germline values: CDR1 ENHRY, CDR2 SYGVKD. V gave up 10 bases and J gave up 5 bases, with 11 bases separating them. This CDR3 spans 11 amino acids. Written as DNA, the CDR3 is TGTGCCACCCAGGGGATTACTGAAGCTTTCTTT. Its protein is CATQGITEAFF.

CDR3 sequence reads: CASSQESRGNNEQFF. The CDR3 DNA follows: TGCGCCAGCAGCCAAGAGTCTCGAGGTAACAATGAGCAGTTCTTC. V is TRBV4-1 and J is TRBJ2-1; D remains unclear. There are 15 residues in the CDR3. Germline V gene lookup returns CDR1 MGHRA and CDR2 YSYEKL. Trimming took 0 bases from V and 5 from J, leaving 11 bases between them.

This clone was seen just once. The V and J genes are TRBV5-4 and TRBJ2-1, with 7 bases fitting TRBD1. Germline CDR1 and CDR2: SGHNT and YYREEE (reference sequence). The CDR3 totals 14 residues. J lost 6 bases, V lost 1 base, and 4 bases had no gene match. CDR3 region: CASSLWAGGNEQFF. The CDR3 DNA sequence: TGTGCCAGCAGCTTGTGGGCAGGGGGCAATGAGCAGTTCTTC.

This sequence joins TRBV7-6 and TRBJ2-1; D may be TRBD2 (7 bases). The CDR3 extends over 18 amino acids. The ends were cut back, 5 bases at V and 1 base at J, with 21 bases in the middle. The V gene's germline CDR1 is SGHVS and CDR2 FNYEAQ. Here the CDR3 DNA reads TGTGCCAGCAGCGAGGGGACTGCGGGGGCGACGTCCTACAATGAGCAGTTCTTC. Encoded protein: CASSEGTAGATSYNEQFF.

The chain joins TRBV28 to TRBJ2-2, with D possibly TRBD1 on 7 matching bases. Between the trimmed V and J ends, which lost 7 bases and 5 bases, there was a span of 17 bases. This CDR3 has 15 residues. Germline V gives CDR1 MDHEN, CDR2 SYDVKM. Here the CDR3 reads CASNQWSGGTGELFF. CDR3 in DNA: TGTGCCAGCAACCAATGGTCAGGGGGGACCGGGGAGCTGTTTTTT.

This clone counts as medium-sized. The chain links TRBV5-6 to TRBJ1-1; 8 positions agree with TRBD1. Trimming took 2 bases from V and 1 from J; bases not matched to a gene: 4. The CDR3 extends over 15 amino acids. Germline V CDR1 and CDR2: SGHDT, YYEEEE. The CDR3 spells CASSLMGQENTEAFF. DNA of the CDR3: TGTGCCAGCAGCTTAATGGGACAGGAGAACACTGAAGCTTTCTTT.

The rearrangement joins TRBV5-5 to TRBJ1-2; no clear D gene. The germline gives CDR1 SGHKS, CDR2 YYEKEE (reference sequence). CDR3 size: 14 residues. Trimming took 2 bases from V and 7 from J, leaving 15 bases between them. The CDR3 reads CASSLQLLDGGYTF. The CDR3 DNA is TGTGCCAGCAGCTTACAACTGCTCGACGGTGGCTACACCTTC. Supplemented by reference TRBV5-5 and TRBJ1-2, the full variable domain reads DAGVTQSPTHLIKTRGQQVTLRCSPISGHKSVSWYQQVLGQGPQFIFQYYEKEERGRGNFPDRFSARQFPNYSSELNVNALLLGDSALYLCASSLQLLDGGYTFGSGTRLTVV.

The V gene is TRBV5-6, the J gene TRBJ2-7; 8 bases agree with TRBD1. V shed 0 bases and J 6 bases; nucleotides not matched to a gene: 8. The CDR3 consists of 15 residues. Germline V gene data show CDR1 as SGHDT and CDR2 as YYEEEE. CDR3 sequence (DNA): TGTGCCAGCAGCTTGGAGGGGCAGGGGGCGATCGAGCAGTACTTC. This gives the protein CASSLEGQGAIEQYF.

The CDR3 nucleotides read TGTGCCAGCAGCTCCAAGCGGGGGGGCCACACGGGAGAGACCCAGTACTTC. Translated: CASSSKRGGHTGETQYF. V is TRBV5-4 and J is TRBJ2-5, with TRBD2 identical over 10 bases. J gave up 4 bases and V 3 bases, and 12 bases lay outside the gene matches. Germline CDR1 is SGHNT and CDR2 is YYREEE (reference sequence). The CDR3 is made up of 17 amino acids. The variable domain in full, with the rest retrieved from reference TRBV5-4 and TRBJ2-5, is ETGVTQSPTHLIKTRGQQVTLRCSSQSGHNTVSWYQQALGQGPQFIFQYYREEENGRGNFPPRFSGLQFPNYSSELNVNALELDDSALYLCASSSKRGGHTGETQYFGPGTRLLVL.